These T cell receptor beta chains were read from a single sample in a study of cytomegalovirus exposure and HLA in healthy donors. Assay used: immunoSEQ multiplex PCR; TCRdb lists only in-frame clones, some missing. The sample lists under 200,000 clones, 80% to 90% occurring once. The sequenced sample was PBMCs. The source of these receptors is a woman aged 25 to 39 in good health and CMV-seronegative. CDR3s include the opening cysteine and the closing phenylalanine or tryptophan. The D gene is left open where the match is weak. Clone size is stated in some rows and not others, as once, few, many or a class when expanded.

TRBJ2-1 . TRBV7-9 TRBD2 CASSPTSGTYNEQFF TGTGCCAGCAGCCCAACTAGCGGAACCTACAATGAGCAGTTCTTC
TRBJ2-1 . TRBV19 TRBD2 CASSIEYSGGYNEQFF TGTGCCAGTAGTATAGAGTATAGCGGGGGCTACAATGAGCAGTTCTTC
TRBJ2-7 . TRBV6-1 . CASSELRGGQRSYEQYF TGTGCCAGCAGTGAACTCAGGGGCGGACAGAGGTCCTACGAGCAGTACTTC
TRBJ1-6 . TRBV28 . CASSAGDTYNSPLHF TGTGCCAGCAGCGCGGGGGACACCTATAATTCACCCCTCCACTTT
TRBJ2-1 . TRBV2 TRBD1 CASSRTGVYNEQFF TGTGCCAGCAGTAGGACAGGGGTCTACAATGAGCAGTTCTTC
TRBJ2-1 . TRBV28 . CASSSAAGGDYEQFF TGTGCCAGCAGTTCCGCGGCCGGAGGGGATTATGAGCAGTTCTTC
TRBJ2-7 . TRBV27 . CASSAHSYEQYF TGTGCCAGCAGTGCCCACAGCTACGAGCAGTACTTC
TRBJ2-7 once TRBV27 TRBD1 CASSFQGGGEQYF TGTGCCAGCAGTTTCCAAGGGGGCGGCGAGCAGTACTTC
TRBJ2-7 . TRBV7-9 . CASSLVSSSGDSISYEQYF TGTGCCAGCAGCTTAGTTTCGAGTAGTGGGGACTCCATCTCCTACGAGCAGTACTTC
TRBJ2-7 . TRBV27 . CASSFSAAYEQYF TGTGCCAGCAGTTTCAGCGCTGCCTACGAGCAGTACTTC
TRBJ1-6 . TRBV28 TRBD1 CASSHATGGWAPLHF TGTGCCAGCAGTCATGCGACAGGGGGGTGGGCACCCCTCCACTTT
TRBJ2-5 . TRBV5-1 TRBD1 CASSLEQGPQETQYF TGCGCCAGCAGCTTAGAACAGGGGCCGCAAGAGACCCAGTACTTC
TRBJ2-1 . TRBV19 TRBD2 CASSTGTSGTNEQFF TGTGCCAGTAGTACCGGGACTAGCGGGACCAATGAGCAGTTCTTC
TRBJ2-7 . TRBV5-4 TRBD1 CASSLDRGRYEQYF TGTGCCAGCAGCTTGGACAGGGGGCGGTACGAGCAGTACTTC
TRBJ1-1 . TRBV10-3 TRBD1 CAISEGDSNTEAFF TGTGCCATCAGTGAAGGGGACAGTAACACTGAAGCTTTCTTT
TRBJ2-1 . TRBV11-1 . CASSPPLGQFYNEQFF TGTGCCAGCAGCCCGCCTCTTGGACAGTTCTACAATGAGCAGTTCTTC
TRBJ1-3 . TRBV2 TRBD1 CAGRGQVGNTIYF TGTGCCGGCAGGGGACAGGTCGGAAACACCATATATTTT
TRBJ2-1 . TRBV15 TRBD2 CATSRDLAGGSNEQFF TGTGCCACCAGCAGAGATCTAGCGGGAGGCAGCAATGAGCAGTTCTTC
TRBJ2-1 . TRBV4-1 . CASSQFPFAGYNEQFF TGCGCCAGCAGCCAATTTCCTTTTGCGGGGTACAATGAGCAGTTCTTC
TRBJ2-7 . TRBV5-4 . CASGITGTYEQYF TGTGCCAGCGGCATTACAGGTACCTACGAGCAGTACTTC
TRBJ2-3 . TRBV5-1 . CASSSLGDTQYF TGCGCCAGCAGCTCCCTCGGGGATACGCAGTATTTT
TRBJ2-7 . TRBV5-1 . CASSPSLGQGYEQYF TGCGCCAGCAGCCCCTCGTTAGGACAAGGTTACGAGCAGTACTTC
TRBJ1-2 once TRBV6-1 . CASSEWGLSYGYTF TGTGCCAGCAGTGAATGGGGGCTTAGCTATGGCTACACCTTC
TRBJ2-1 . TRBV11-2 TRBD2 CASGTGTSYEQFF TGTGCCAGCGGTACCGGGACTAGTTATGAGCAGTTCTTC
TRBJ2-3 few TRBV27 TRBD2 CASSSLELAGGLWTDTQYF TGTGCCAGCAGTTCCCTCGAGCTAGCGGGGGGCCTGTGGACAGATACGCAGTATTTT
TRBJ2-1 . TRBV7-3 TRBD1 CASSLEGQGYNEQFF TGTGCCAGCAGCTTAGAGGGACAGGGGTACAATGAGCAGTTCTTC
TRBJ1-1 . TRBV6-1 . CASNLEHMNTEAFF TGTGCCAGCAATCTGGAGCACATGAACACTGAAGCTTTCTTT
TRBJ2-7 . TRBV5-6 TRBD1 CASSLGTGIYEQYF TGTGCCAGCAGCCTAGGGACAGGCATATACGAGCAGTACTTC
TRBJ2-1 . TRBV5-1 TRBD2 CASSPGWGGVYNEQFF TGCGCCAGCAGCCCCGGGTGGGGGGGGGTTTACAATGAGCAGTTCTTC
TRBJ1-1 . TRBV10-3 TRBD1 CAISEPGQGVPEAFF TGTGCCATCAGTGAGCCGGGACAGGGGGTCCCAGAAGCTTTCTTT
TRBJ2-2 . TRBV9 TRBD2 CASRGASGRASTGELFF TGTGCCAGCAGAGGAGCTAGCGGGAGGGCCTCTACCGGGGAGCTGTTTTTT
TRBJ1-2 . TRBV28 . CASSFGESYGYTF TGTGCCAGCAGTTTTGGGGAGAGCTATGGCTACACCTTC
TRBJ2-2 . TRBV19 TRBD1 CASRDPDRSANTGELFF TGTGCCAGTAGGGACCCGGACAGGTCTGCGAACACCGGGGAGCTGTTTTTT
TRBJ2-5 once TRBV11-2 . CASSSGVFQETQYF TGTGCCAGCAGCTCGGGGGTCTTCCAAGAGACCCAGTACTTC
TRBJ1-1 few TRBV5-8 TRBD1 CASSLQGRGTEAFF TGTGCCAGCAGCTTACAGGGGAGAGGGACTGAAGCTTTCTTT
TRBJ2-1 . TRBV19 TRBD2 CASSRAGGSYNEQFF TGTGCCAGTAGTAGGGCGGGGGGCTCCTACAATGAGCAGTTCTTC
TRBJ2-7 . TRBV6-5 TRBD1 CASSRDRDGDYEQYF TGTGCCAGCAGCCGAGACAGGGACGGAGACTACGAGCAGTACTTC
TRBJ1-1 . TRBV5-1 . CASSLRTGMNTEAFF TGCGCCAGCAGCTTGCGAACGGGTATGAACACTGAAGCTTTCTTT
TRBJ2-1 . TRBV11-3 TRBD1 CASSSWTGRNEQFF TGTGCCAGCAGCTCGTGGACAGGCCGAAATGAGCAGTTCTTC
TRBJ1-3 . TRBV5-5 . CASSRQGITGNTIYF TGTGCCAGCAGTCGCCAGGGGATCACTGGAAACACCATATATTTT
TRBJ2-3 . TRBV5-1 TRBD1 CASSLGQGRFDTQYF TGCGCCAGCAGCTTAGGACAGGGGCGGTTTGATACGCAGTATTTT
TRBJ2-2 . TRBV5-1 . CASSLTMSTGSGELFF TGCGCCAGCAGCTTGACCATGAGCACAGGGTCCGGGGAGCTGTTTTTT
TRBJ2-7 . TRBV7-8 . CASSFRTEESSYEQYF TGTGCCAGCAGCTTTAGGACGGAGGAGAGCTCCTACGAGCAGTACTTC
TRBJ1-5 . TRBV6-1 . CASRTGVGGQPQHF TGTGCCAGCAGGACTGGGGTAGGGGGTCAGCCCCAGCATTTT
TRBJ2-5 . TRBV11-2 TRBD1 CASSLDRGQGEEETQYF TGTGCCAGCAGCTTAGATCGGGGACAGGGTGAAGAGGAGACCCAGTACTTC
TRBJ2-1 . TRBV28 TRBD2 CASHLSGLAVNEQFF TGTGCCAGCCATCTCTCGGGACTAGCGGTCAATGAGCAGTTCTTC
TRBJ1-5 . TRBV7-9 . CASSQGVGGNQPQHF TGTGCCAGCAGCCAGGGTGTCGGCGGCAATCAGCCCCAGCATTTT
TRBJ2-2 . TRBV5-8 . CASSQNGRELFF TGTGCCAGCAGCCAAAATGGCCGGGAGCTGTTTTTT
TRBJ2-7 few TRBV30 TRBD1 CAWTGGDPVDEQYF TGTGCCTGGACAGGGGGCGATCCTGTGGACGAGCAGTACTTC